This paragraph reports one T cell receptor beta chain. Clones were sequenced by immunoSEQ multiplex PCR, and TCRdb holds only the in-frame ones, with some missing. The sample yields some 130,000 clones, about 90% seen once. Germline CDR1 and CDR2: LGHNA and YNFKEQ. V was pared by 4 bases and J by 2 bases, with 5 bases of the junction left unmatched. This CDR3 contains 15 residues. This record belongs to a study of control samples from healthy donors and cancer patients. The rearrangement links TRBV4-2 to TRBJ2-3, with 8 bases aligning to TRBD2. The material sequenced was blood. The sequence came from a woman aged 45-60 years in good health. The CDR3: CASSRSTSDTDTQYF. In nucleotides, the CDR3 is TGTGCCAGCAGCCGCTCGACTAGCGACACAGATACGCAGTATTTT.